This entry lists 8 T cell receptor beta chains sequenced from one sample in a study of neoadjuvant nivolumab and ipilimumab in lung cancer (dated by TCRdb to 2020 to 2022). To prepare the library, the immunoSEQ multiplex PCR assay was applied. TCRdb provides this immuneACCESS table in a form limited to in-frame rearrangements. Some clones are lacking; in checked studies, under half of them reflect an unresolved V gene, and why the rest are absent is not known. The sample table lists more than 7,500 clones, around 85% of them with a count of one. The ten largest clones represent about 3% of the sample. The time point label, as the study defines it: pretherapy, before neoadjuvant immune checkpoint inhibitors. Material: peripheral blood, obtained before neoadjuvant nivolumab, alone or with ipilimumab. The receptors here all came from an adult with non-small cell lung cancer.

This chain uses TRBV7-9 with TRBJ2-4; tentative D call: TRBD2 (6 bases). Germline V gene sequence: CDR1 SEHNR, CDR2 FQNEAQ (reference sequence). V was clipped by 2 bases and J by 7 bases, with 15 bases between them. The CDR3 runs to 15 residues. The CDR3 loop reads CASSLTTGTRNIQYF. As DNA, the CDR3 is TGTGCCAGCAGCTTAACCACCGGGACTCGGAACATTCAGTACTTC.

DNA for the CDR3: TGTGCCAGCAGTACCGGGACAGGGGATTTTAATGAAAAACTGTTTTTT. The encoded protein is CASSTGTGDFNEKLFF. This sequence joins TRBV2 and TRBJ1-4; TRBD1 agrees at 10 bases. In germline, CDR1 is SNHLY, CDR2 FYNNEI. The CDR3 spans 16 residues. After removal of 5 bases from V and 4 bases from J, the junction contained 7 bases not matched to a gene.

The chain links TRBV13 to TRBJ1-3; D uncertain. Germline V lookup: CDR1 PRHDT, CDR2 FYEKMQ (reference sequence). V lost 3 bases to trimming and J lost 0 bases, with 6 bases between them. This CDR3 has 14 residues. CDR3 sequence: CASSFANSGNTIYF. CDR3 nucleotide sequence: TGTGCCAGCAGCTTTGCCAACTCTGGAAACACCATATATTTT.

This clone was detected a few times. The chain is built from TRBV7-9 and TRBJ2-7; D possibly corresponds to TRBD2 (5 bases). The germline V and J ends were trimmed by 2 bases and 4 bases, with 6 bases remaining between them. Germline CDR1 and CDR2: SEHNR and FQNEAQ (reference sequence). The CDR3 extends over 12 amino acids. For the CDR3, the DNA is TGTGCCAGCAGCTTATCGGGGTACGAGCAGTACTTC. Amino acids: CASSLSGYEQYF.

The chain couples TRBV4-1 to TRBJ2-5; TRBD2 is a possible D gene (8 bases). Per germline, CDR1 MGHRA and CDR2 YSYEKL. This CDR3 has 18 amino acids. Trimming removed 0 bases at V and 2 bases at J, with 19 bases between. DNA of the CDR3: TGCGCCAGCAGCCAAGATCGGACAGGAATAGCGGGGCAAGAGACCCAGTACTTC. Protein product: CASSQDRTGIAGQETQYF.

This sequence joins TRBV7-9 and TRBJ2-4; 10 bases align to TRBD2. Trimming took 5 bases from V and 0 from J; bases not matched to a gene: 10. There are 18 residues in the CDR3. In germline, CDR1 is SEHNR, CDR2 FQNEAQ (reference sequence). The CDR3 sequence: CASSTTSGDNLAKNIQYF. CDR3 coding DNA: TGTGCCAGCAGCACTACTAGCGGGGACAATCTAGCCAAAAACATTCAGTACTTC.

The chain's CDR3 is CASRGAGNEQFF. CDR3 nucleotide sequence: TGTGCCAGCCGGGGGGCGGGCAATGAGCAGTTCTTC. The V and J genes are TRBV9 and TRBJ2-1; a weak D match, TRBD2 (7 bases). Between the trimmed V and J ends, which lost 7 bases and 6 bases, there was a span of 11 bases. This CDR3 has 12 amino acids. Germline lookup yields CDR1 SGDLS and CDR2 YYNGEE.

This rearrangement joins TRBV6-5 to TRBJ2-6; a weak D match, TRBD1 (5 bases). Germline V gene data show CDR1 as MNHEY and CDR2 as SVGAGI. V was cut by 8 bases and J by 1 base, with 9 bases left in between. The CDR3 loop spans 14 amino acids. The CDR3 region is CASCWTSGANVLTF. The DNA for the CDR3 is TGTGCCAGCTGCTGGACATCTGGGGCCAACGTCCTGACTTTC.